This TCR beta chain was recorded in a study of CD8+CD57+ T cells in acquired aplastic anemia. Study-level results: Statistical testing detected no significant gap in CD8+ Simpson's diversity between patients and controls.

Genomic DNA was employed as the template in profiling TCR beta VDJ and CDR3. From the reads, TCRdb called clonotypes with MiXCR, one entry per CDR3 protein. Of 450,000 to 550,000 distinct CDR3 sequences detected, around 33% appear once; the ten largest clones hold around 0.82%. This clonotype came up many times. The target antigen is unknown. Germline V gene data show CDR1 as LNHDA and CDR2 as SQIVND (reference sequence). This CDR3 has 11 amino acids. Trimming cost V 6 bases and J 11 bases, with 11 bases left between them. It was patients with CD8+CD57+ cell expansion by flow cytometry who were chosen for sequencing.

The source material was sorted CD4+, CD8+, or CD8+CD57+ T cells (not recorded which) from PBMCs. This receptor was taken from a human donor with aplastic anemia. The chain is built from TRBV19 and TRBJ1-3; D unresolved. CDR3: CASSPGGAIYF. The DNA for the CDR3 is TGTGCCAGTAGCCCCGGTGGGGCCATATATTTT.